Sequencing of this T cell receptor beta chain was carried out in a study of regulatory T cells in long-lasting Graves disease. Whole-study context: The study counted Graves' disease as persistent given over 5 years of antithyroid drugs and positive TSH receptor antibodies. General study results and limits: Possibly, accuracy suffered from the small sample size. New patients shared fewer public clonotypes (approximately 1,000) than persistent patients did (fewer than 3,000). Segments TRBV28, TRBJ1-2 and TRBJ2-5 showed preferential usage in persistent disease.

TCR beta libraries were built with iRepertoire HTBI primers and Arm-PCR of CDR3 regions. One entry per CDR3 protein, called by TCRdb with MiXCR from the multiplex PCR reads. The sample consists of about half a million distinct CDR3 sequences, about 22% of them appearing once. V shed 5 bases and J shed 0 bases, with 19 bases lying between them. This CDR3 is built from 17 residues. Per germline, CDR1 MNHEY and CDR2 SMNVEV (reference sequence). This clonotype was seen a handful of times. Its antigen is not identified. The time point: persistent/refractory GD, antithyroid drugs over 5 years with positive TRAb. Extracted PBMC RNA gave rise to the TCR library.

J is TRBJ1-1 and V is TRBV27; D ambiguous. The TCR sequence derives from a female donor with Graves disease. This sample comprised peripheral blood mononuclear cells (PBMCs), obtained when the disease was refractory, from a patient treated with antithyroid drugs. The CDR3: CASSMIKGSVMNTEAFF. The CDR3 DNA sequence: TGTGCCAGCAGTATGATAAAGGGCAGTGTCATGAACACTGAAGCTTTCTTT.